Following are 23 T cell receptor gamma chains from one sample sequenced in a study of intestinal T cells in coeliac disease. Each case's genomic DNA was extracted from ten approximately 5-µm formalin-fixed paraffin-embedded scrolls. Using roughly 200 ng of biopsy DNA, TRG was amplified with LymphoTrack primers. TCRdb re-called clones from the multiplex PCR reads via CATT. The table shows 2,500 or so gamma-chain clones, with approximately 47% occurring only once. The sequenced sample was a duodenal biopsy. The receptors were gathered from a human donor with celiac disease.

In this sample, this clone turned up a few times. The chain links TRGV8 to TRGJP1. This CDR3 is 15 amino acids long. The V segment lost 3 bases and the J segment 1 base; nucleotides outside the gene matches: 5. The germline V gene has CDR1 VENAVY and CDR2 YDSYNSRV. The CDR3 loop is CATWDFGTTGWFKIF. CDR3 DNA sequence: TGTGCCACCTGGGATTTCGGTACCACTGGTTGGTTCAAGATATTT.

The sample holds a few counts of this clone. The chain uses TRGV3 and TRGJ1 or TRGJ2. CDR1 VTNTFY and CDR2 YDVSTARD come from the germline V gene (reference sequence). The CDR3 totals 14 residues. V shed 5 bases and J 3 bases; nucleotides not matched to a gene: 10. The CDR3 spells CATWGPPRYYKKLF. The DNA for the CDR3 is TGTGCCACCTGGGGGCCTCCCCGTTATTATAAGAAACTCTTT.

As regards this clone: This may stem from a read error, because a much larger clone lies one nucleotide away. The sample holds other DNA sequences that translate to the same CDR3. The V and J genes are TRGV2 and TRGJ1 or TRGJ2. V dropped 1 base and J dropped 3; count of bases not matched to a gene: 6. Germline CDR1 reads EGSNGY; CDR2 reads YDSYNSKV. The CDR3 extends over 14 amino acids. DNA of the CDR3: TGTGCCACCTGGGACGGCCCACCTTATTATAAGAAACTCTTT. The encoded protein is CATWDGPPYYKKLF.

Comments on this clone: Sequence at one end of the junction differs from germline and may be a read error. The rearrangement uses TRGV10 and TRGJ1 or TRGJ2. TRGV10 is classed as an ORF, of uncertain function. The CDR3 is made up of 15 amino acids. The CDR3 region is CAVWDCRRNYYKKLF. The CDR3 DNA reads as TGTGCTGTGTGGGATTGCCGCCGCAATTATTATAAGAAACTCTTT.

In its sample, this clone was seen a few times. The V and J genes are TRGV8 and TRGJP1. The CDR3 spans 17 residues. Per the germline V gene, CDR1 is VENAVY and CDR2 is YDSYNSRV. Germline trimming cut 5 bases from V and 0 bases from J; bases unmatched to any gene: 12. The CDR3 reads CATWAPWEYTTGWFKIF. The CDR3 region has the DNA TGTGCCACCTGGGCCCCATGGGAGTATACCACTGGTTGGTTCAAGATATTT.

This clone occurred a few times. Distinct nucleotide sequences in the sample also encode this CDR3. The chain uses TRGV4 and TRGJ1 or TRGJ2. This CDR3 is built from 13 residues. J was trimmed by 4 bases and V by 0 bases; bases with no gene match: 3. Germline CDR1 EGSTGY, CDR2 YDSYTSSV. For the CDR3, the DNA is TGTGCCACCTGGGATGGGAACTATTATAAGAAACTCTTT. Translated: CATWDGNYYKKLF.

This clone was recorded a few times. This chain uses TRGV5 with TRGJ1 or TRGJ2. The CDR3 sequence is 12 residues long. Germline V gene sequence: CDR1 VINAFY, CDR2 YDVSNSKD. The V segment lost 3 bases and the J segment 2 bases; nucleotides outside the gene matches: 1. The CDR3 DNA sequence: TGTGCCACCTGGGACGATTATTATAAGAAACTCTTT. This codes for CATWDDYYKKLF.

As for this clone: The sample contains more than one DNA sequence encoding this CDR3. This chain connects TRGV9 to TRGJ1 or TRGJ2. The CDR3 extends over 10 amino acids. V gave up 7 bases and J gave up 10 bases; unmatched junction bases: 7. Germline CDR1 and CDR2: GITISATS and ISYDGTV (reference sequence). This CDR3 is CALCSLKKLF. DNA for the CDR3: TGTGCCTTGTGTTCACTCAAGAAACTCTTT.

V is TRGV10 and J is TRGJ1 or TRGJ2. TRGV10 is noted as an ORF with a role that remains uncertain. The CDR3 is made up of 13 amino acids. Trimming at V came to 8 bases and at J to 6 bases, leaving 11 bases not matched to a gene. The CDR3 region is CAAWDFVIYKKLF. The CDR3 DNA reads TGTGCTGCGTGGGACTTCGTTATTTATAAGAAACTCTTT.

This clone was detected a few times. This sequence joins TRGV10 and TRGJ1 or TRGJ2. TRGV10 is an open reading frame, and its role is uncertain. The CDR3 is made up of 13 amino acids. With 8 bases clipped from V and 2 bases from J, the junction kept 7 bases outside the gene matches. The CDR3 protein is CAAWEQDYYKKLF. The CDR3, as DNA: TGTGCTGCGTGGGAGCAAGATTATTATAAGAAACTCTTT.

This clone was detected a few times. The chain joins TRGV4 to TRGJ1 or TRGJ2. Germline trimming cut 9 bases from V and 5 bases from J; bases unmatched to any gene: 10. The V gene's germline CDR1 is EGSTGY and CDR2 YDSYTSSV. The CDR3 contains 12 residues. DNA of the CDR3: TGTGCCACCCGGGTAGTGAATTATAAGAAACTCTTT. Translation: CATRVVNYKKLF.

The chain uses TRGV2 and TRGJP1. The CDR3 has 12 residues. From germline, CDR1 is EGSNGY and CDR2 YDSYNSKV. V shed 5 bases and J 13 bases; nucleotides not matched to a gene: 10. In DNA form, the CDR3 reads TGTGCCACCTGGGTCAGAGGTGAGTTCAAGATATTT. The encoded protein is CATWVRGEFKIF.

V usage is TRGV10 and J usage is TRGJ1 or TRGJ2. TRGV10 belongs to the ORF category, with a function that is uncertain. Unmatched junction bases numbered 17, after V lost 8 bases and J lost 3 bases. This CDR3 has 16 amino acids. CDR3 sequence: CAAWGTSGSGYYKKLF. As DNA, the CDR3 is TGTGCTGCGTGGGGCACCTCGGGGAGCGGTTATTATAAGAAACTCTTT.

This clone has only a few counts. V and J are TRGV8 and TRGJ1 or TRGJ2. The CDR3 contains 9 residues. CDR1 and CDR2 from the germline V gene are VENAVY and YDSYNSRV. J lost 13 bases, V lost 9 bases, and 9 bases had no gene match. CDR3 region: CATRRGKLF. CDR3 sequence (DNA): TGTGCCACCCGCCGAGGAAAACTCTTT.

As to this clone: Its ends do not fully match the called genes, so a read error is possible. The rearrangement uses TRGV2 and TRGJP2. The CDR3 is 15 amino acids. Looked up from germline, CDR1 is EGSNGY and CDR2 is YDSYNSKV. CDR3 protein: CATWDDKCVIGIKTF. The CDR3 nucleotides read TGTGCCACCTGGGACGACAAGTGTGTGATTGGGATTAAGACGTTT.

Details on this clone: The same CDR3 arises from other DNA sequences in this sample as well. The chain uses TRGV11 and TRGJ1 or TRGJ2. TRGV11 is an ORF, with its function uncertain. CDR3 length: 14 residues. Losses at the gene ends were 1 base for V and 7 bases for J; bases not matched to a gene: 7. The CDR3 DNA reads as TGTGCCTGCTGGATTAGGCAGAGGTACTATAAGAAACTCTTT. Its protein is CACWIRQRYYKKLF.

The chain couples TRGV4 to TRGJP1. Germline V gene data show CDR1 as EGSTGY and CDR2 as YDSYTSSV. The CDR3 runs to 11 residues. Trimming removed 9 bases from V and 7 bases from J; junction bases left unmatched: 5. The CDR3 loop is CATAHGWFKIF. DNA for the CDR3: TGTGCCACCGCGCATGGTTGGTTCAAGATATTT.

V gene TRGV3 combines with J gene TRGJ1 or TRGJ2. After removal of 0 bases from V and 8 bases from J, the junction contained 7 bases not matched to a gene. The CDR3 sequence is 13 residues long. Germline values: CDR1 VTNTFY, CDR2 YDVSTARD (reference sequence). The CDR3 loop is CATWDRRNHKKLF. The CDR3, as DNA: TGTGCCACCTGGGACAGGCGGAACCATAAGAAACTCTTT.

About this clone: A much larger clonotype is one base distant, so this may be a read error. Other DNA variants within this sample encode the same CDR3. The genes are TRGV2 and TRGJ1 or TRGJ2. Per the germline V gene, CDR1 is EGSNGY and CDR2 is YDSYNSKV. There are 14 residues in the CDR3. CDR3 residues: CATWDGPSYYKKLF. The DNA of the CDR3 is TGCGCCACCTGGGACGGCCCATCTTATTATAAGAAACTCTTT.

The J segment was not called; the V segment is TRGV10. TRGV10 counts as an open reading frame of uncertain function. CDR3 length: 13 residues. The CDR3 is CAAWDSRFIRKLF. DNA of the CDR3: TGTGCTGCGTGGGATTCCCGTTTTATAAGAAAACTCTTT.

In the case of this clone: Given a much more abundant clone one base away, this may be a read error. Other DNA sequences in this specimen translate into the identical CDR3. The chain is built from TRGV11 and TRGJP2. TRGV11 is assigned to the ORF class and has an uncertain function. This CDR3 has 16 amino acids. The CDR3 sequence is CACWRRGKSSDWIKTF. Here the CDR3 DNA reads TGTGCCTGCTGGAGGCGAGGTAAAAGTAGTGATTGGATCAAGACGTTC.

This clone was counted only a few times. In DNA, the CDR3 is TGTGCCACCTGGGAGGGGGGTTATAAGAAACTCTTT. It translates to CATWEGGYKKLF. J is TRGJ1 or TRGJ2 and V is TRGV2. Germline V gene data show CDR1 as EGSNGY and CDR2 as YDSYNSKV. The CDR3 is 12 amino acids. V was clipped by 4 bases and J by 6 bases; unmatched bases: 6.

As concerns this clone: This may stem from a read error, because a much larger clone lies one nucleotide away. The V gene is TRGV10, the J gene TRGJP2. TRGV10 has ORF status, its function being uncertain. This CDR3 comprises 10 residues. V was pared by 8 bases and J by 12 bases, with 4 bases of the junction left unmatched. CDR3 sequence reads: CAAWDRIKTF. The DNA of the CDR3 is TGTGCTGCGTGGGATCGGATCAAGACGTTT.